This section outlines one T cell receptor (beta chain) sequence together with its context. CDR3 length equals 15 residues. The sample belongs to a study of monozygotic twins with inflammatory bowel disease. TCRdb reprocessed the 5' RACE reads, with one entry per CDR3 protein and no DNA. Its clone listing holds a few hundred thousand distinct CDR3 sequences. The chain carries TRBV12-3 or TRBV12-4 and TRBJ1-4. The sample comprised blood. The receptor comes from a human donor with ulcerative colitis or Crohn's disease, or a healthy co-twin of an affected twin (not recorded which). CDR3 region: CASSSTLATNEKLFF.